This T cell receptor beta chain was observed in a study of blood T cells in healthy people across ages. Alongside a J-beta primer mix, a sample-barcoded 5' primer served in a second PCR lasting about 7 to 11 cycles. Every sample gave at least 3 million paired-end reads containing CDR3. TCRdb itself ran the 5' RACE reads through MiXCR, one entry per CDR3 protein. The data hold more than 1.4 million distinct CDR3 sequences, with around two fifths observed a single time. Donation came from healthy Caucasian individuals in Russia who were aged about 6 to 100. V shed 6 bases and J 4 bases; nucleotides not matched to a gene: 13. The CDR3 sequence is 16 residues long.

The TCR comes from a woman between 18 and 29 years old in good health. The chain carries TRBV12-3 or TRBV12-4 and TRBJ2-5; 8 bases align to TRBD2. Sequenced sample: blood. The CDR3: CASRGGVSGDGETQYF. DNA of the CDR3: TGTGCCAGCAGAGGTGGAGTTAGCGGGGATGGAGAGACCCAGTACTTC.